A selection of T cell receptor beta chains follows, all from one sample in a study of T-cell reconstitution after alpha-beta-depleted transplantation in children. MiXCR, applied by TCRdb to the PCR reads, yields one record per CDR3 protein. The profile shows about 170,000 distinct CDR3 sequences, around 10% of them singletons. This material consisted of PBMCs, taken before TCRalphabeta/CD19-depleted stem cell transplant. Receptor source: a boy younger than 10 with acute myeloid leukemia, due to receive a stem cell transplant. Both conserved end residues are part of each CDR3. D genes are given only for firm matches. The size field is filled for only some rows; it gives once, few, many or a size class.

many,TRBV29-1,TRBJ2-3,.,CSVAQGSTDTQYF,TGCAGCGTTGCCCAGGGGTCGACAGATACGCAGTATTTT
many,TRBV12-3/TRBV12-4,TRBJ1-6,.,CASSFWNSPLHF,TGTGCCAGCAGTTTCTGGAATTCACCCCTCCACTTT
many,TRBV29-1,TRBJ2-1,TRBD2,CSARTSGYNEQFF,TGCAGCGCACGGACTAGCGGCTACAATGAGCAGTTCTTC
many,TRBV20-1,TRBJ1-5,.,CSARILGTQPQHF,TGCAGTGCTAGAATATTGGGAACCCAGCCCCAGCATTTT
many,TRBV18,TRBJ2-2,.,CASSPNRLENTGELFF,TGTGCCAGCTCACCGAATCGACTAGAAAACACCGGGGAGCTGTTTTTT
many,TRBV12-5,TRBJ2-5,.,CASGFSQGKETQYF,TGTGCTAGTGGTTTTTCTCAGGGGAAAGAGACCCAGTACTTC
many,TRBV12-3/TRBV12-4,TRBJ2-1,TRBD1,CASSPGRDRGKNEQFF,TGTGCCAGCAGTCCTGGTCGGGACAGGGGGAAGAATGAGCAGTTCTTC
many,TRBV3-1,TRBJ1-1,.,CASSRAHNTEAFF,TGTGCCAGCAGCCGGGCCCACAACACTGAAGCTTTCTTT
many,TRBV27,TRBJ1-3,.,CASSLNRALEGTIYF,TGTGCCAGCAGTTTAAACAGGGCCTTGGAAGGCACCATATATTTT
many,TRBV12-3/TRBV12-4,TRBJ2-1,TRBD2,CASSSTKLAGGRSEQFF,TGTGCCAGCAGTTCGACAAAACTAGCGGGGGGGCGTAGTGAGCAGTTCTTC
many,TRBV15,TRBJ1-2,.,CATSRDARGGYTF,TGTGCCACCAGCAGAGATGCCAGGGGCGGCTACACCTTC
many,TRBV28,TRBJ2-7,TRBD1,CATTRTGTGSYEQYF,TGTGCCACCACGAGAACCGGGACAGGGTCTTACGAGCAGTACTTC
many,TRBV10-3,TRBJ2-7,.,CAISASGYEQYF,TGTGCCATCAGTGCCAGCGGCTACGAGCAGTACTTC
many,TRBV9,TRBJ2-5,.,CASSVAGTIQETQYF,TGTGCCAGCAGCGTAGCTGGCACAATTCAAGAGACCCAGTACTTC
few,TRBV18,TRBJ2-3,TRBD1,CASSPGQGPFPRTDTQYF,TGTGCCAGCTCACCAGGACAGGGCCCATTTCCTCGCACAGATACGCAGTATTTT
many,TRBV16,TRBJ2-1,TRBD2,CASSISGSPGNEQFF,TGTGCCAGCAGTATTAGCGGGAGCCCGGGAAATGAGCAGTTCTTC
many,TRBV4-2,TRBJ2-2,TRBD2,CASSQQSSGSNTGELFF,TGTGCCAGCAGCCAACAATCTAGCGGATCGAACACCGGGGAGCTGTTTTTT
.,TRBV10-2,TRBJ2-3,.,CASTKTDRTDTQYF,TGCGCCAGCACTAAGACGGACCGCACAGATACGCAGTATTTT
.,TRBV5-4,TRBJ2-1,TRBD2,CASSSGLAGDNPPYNEQFF,TGTGCCAGCAGCTCCGGACTAGCGGGAGATAACCCCCCCTACAATGAGCAGTTCTTC
many,TRBV7-8,TRBJ1-5,.,CASSLMEWSQPQHF,TGTGCCAGCAGCTTGATGGAGTGGAGTCAGCCCCAGCATTTT
many,TRBV12-3/TRBV12-4,TRBJ2-2,.,CASGLQEAGELFF,TGTGCCAGCGGACTACAGGAGGCCGGGGAGCTGTTTTTT
many,TRBV5-1,TRBJ2-1,.,CASSPSGQVSYNEQFF,TGCGCCAGCAGCCCCAGCGGCCAAGTATCCTACAATGAGCAGTTCTTC
many,TRBV5-6,TRBJ1-1,.,CASSPGRHRNTEAFF,TGTGCCAGCAGCCCTGGTCGCCACAGGAACACTGAAGCTTTCTTT
many,TRBV25-1,TRBJ1-1,TRBD1,CASRWTGTEAFF,TGTGCCAGCAGGTGGACAGGGACTGAAGCTTTCTTT
many,TRBV2,TRBJ1-2,.,CASSVDSLNYGYTF,TGTGCCAGCAGTGTTGACAGCCTTAACTATGGCTACACCTTC
many,TRBV20-1,TRBJ1-1,.,CSARVAGENTEAFF,TGCAGTGCTAGGGTCGCAGGCGAGAACACTGAAGCTTTCTTT
many,TRBV6-5,TRBJ1-2,.,CASSYSGAETDGYTF,TGTGCCAGCAGTTACTCGGGTGCAGAGACCGATGGCTACACCTTC
many,TRBV4-1,TRBJ1-3,TRBD1,CASSQPTGEPGNTIYF,TGCGCCAGCAGCCAACCTACAGGGGAACCGGGAAACACCATATATTTT
many,TRBV12-3/TRBV12-4,TRBJ1-1,.,CASSALIGTEAFF,TGTGCCAGCAGTGCCCTTATAGGCACTGAAGCTTTCTTT
many,TRBV7-3,TRBJ2-3,.,CASSLIAGPDTQYF,TGTGCCAGCAGCTTAATTGCAGGCCCAGATACGCAGTATTTT
many,TRBV29-1,TRBJ1-1,.,CSVDPVNTEAFF,TGCAGCGTTGATCCAGTGAACACTGAAGCTTTCTTT
many,TRBV28,TRBJ1-2,.,CASSLSGRVGGYTF,TGTGCCAGCAGTTTAAGTGGCAGGGTGGGTGGCTACACCTTC
.,TRBV3-1,TRBJ2-7,.,CASSQVSSYEQYF,TGTGCCAGCAGCCAAGTGAGCTCCTACGAGCAGTACTTC
.,TRBV7-9,TRBJ2-5,TRBD2,CASSLGPSSGGQETQYF,TGTGCCAGCAGCTTAGGGCCCTCTAGCGGGGGACAAGAGACCCAGTACTTC
many,TRBV20-1,TRBJ2-2,.,CSATADRNTGELFF,TGCAGTGCCACCGCGGACAGGAACACCGGGGAGCTGTTTTTT
many,TRBV25-1,TRBJ2-2,.,CASSEYAAGAGELFF,TGTGCCAGCAGTGAATATGCAGCCGGGGCCGGGGAGCTGTTTTTT